Presented here are 32 T cell receptor beta chains from one specimen sequenced in a study of cytomegalovirus exposure and HLA in healthy donors. PCR employed 60 Vbeta and 13 Jbeta primers. Using immunoSEQ multiplex PCR, the repertoire was profiled, and TCRdb retains in-frame clones only, with some absent. The profile shows 55,000 to 65,000 clones, 85% of them singletons. Sequencing used PBMCs. Receptors originate from a female donor in good health and CMV-seronegative.

The chain combines TRBV29-1 with TRBJ2-2, with D unclear. CDR3 length: 12 residues. The V end was cut by 7 bases, the J end by 5 bases, with 11 bases between. Germline lookup yields CDR1 SQVTM and CDR2 ANQGSEA. DNA of the CDR3: TGCAGCGCCCTGACTTTTACCGGGGAGCTGTTTTTT. Translation gives CSALTFTGELFF.

The chain has TRBV5-1 and TRBJ1-2; unclear D gene. The CDR3 is made up of 15 amino acids. Trimming shortened V by 1 base and J by 4 bases, and 14 bases separated the two germline ends. Germline V lookup: CDR1 SGHRS, CDR2 YFSETQ. The CDR3 DNA sequence: TGCGCCAGCAGCTTGTTCAGGCCCGGGAGCTATGGCTACACCTTC. It codes for CASSLFRPGSYGYTF.

The chain carries TRBV7-6 and TRBJ2-7; 9 positions match TRBD1. The CDR3 length is 14 residues. Trimming at V came to 1 base and at J to 6 bases, leaving 4 bases not matched to a gene. Per germline, CDR1 SGHVS and CDR2 FNYEAQ. The CDR3 DNA reads TGTGCCAGCAGCTTAGGGGGACAGGGTGTCGAGCAGTACTTC. Translated: CASSLGGQGVEQYF.

The CDR3 region is CASSQDYRAKLYEQYF. The CDR3 DNA sequence: TGCGCCAGCAGCCAAGATTACAGGGCAAAGCTCTACGAGCAGTACTTC. V gene TRBV4-3 combines with J gene TRBJ2-7, with D perhaps matching TRBD1 (6 bases). Trimming shortened V by 0 bases and J by 3 bases, and 15 bases separated the two germline ends. From germline, CDR1 is LGHNA and CDR2 YSLEER. The CDR3 spans 16 residues.

CDR3 sequence reads: CASSLASGRTSEYEQYF. The CDR3, as DNA: TGTGCCAGCAGCTTAGCGTCGGGGAGGACTAGCGAATACGAGCAGTACTTC. The chain is built from TRBV7-2 and TRBJ2-7; TRBD2 agrees at 9 bases. Looked up from germline, CDR1 is SGHTA and CDR2 is FQGNSA. V trimming: 0 bases; J trimming: 4 bases; junction bases outside the gene matches: 10. The CDR3 is 17 amino acids.

This chain joins TRBV9 and TRBJ2-5; 11 bases are a match to TRBD2. The J call may be wrong; the DNA end is better matched by TRBJ2-7. CDR1 and CDR2 (germline): SGDLS, YYNGEE. CDR3 length equals 14 residues. CDR3 bases: TGTGCCAGCAGCGTCACTAGCGGGAGCTACGAGCAGTACTTC. This sequence encodes CASSVTSGSYEQYF.

This clone has a single count. An end of the junction does not agree with germline; a read error may underlie this. CDR3 bases: TGTGCCAGCAGACCAGGACAGTCCAATAACTATGGCTACGCCTTC. Translation gives CASRPGQSNNYGYAF. The V gene is TRBV28, the J gene TRBJ1-2, with a weak D call TRBD1 (6 bases). Per germline, CDR1 MDHEN and CDR2 SYDVKM. The CDR3 consists of 15 residues.

This chain joins TRBV5-6 and TRBJ1-5, with D possibly matching TRBD1 (6 bases). CDR3 length: 15 amino acids. Germline CDR1 and CDR2: SGHDT and YYEEEE. Trimming cost V 4 bases and J 4 bases, with 15 bases left between them. The CDR3 DNA is TGTGCCAGCAGCCTGTTGGGGGACATAAATCAGCCCCAGCATTTT. Translation: CASSLLGDINQPQHF. Full variable domain (remainder filled in from reference TRBV5-6 and TRBJ1-5): DAGVTQSPTHLIKTRGQQVTLRCSPKSGHDTVSWYQQALGQGPQFIFQYYEEEERQRGNFPDRFSGHQFPNYSSELNVNALLLGDSALYLCASSLLGDINQPQHFGDGTRLSIL.

The count of this clone is one. V gene TRBV5-4 combines with J gene TRBJ2-2; the D gene is possibly TRBD2 (6 bases). CDR3 length equals 13 residues. Per the germline V gene, CDR1 is SGHNT and CDR2 is YYREEE (reference sequence). CDR3 amino acids: CVRRDCGAGELFF. The DNA of the CDR3 is TGTGTCCGGCGGGATTGCGGCGCCGGGGAGCTGTTTTTT.

This clone was counted a few times. V usage is TRBV28 and J usage is TRBJ2-7, with 7 bases fitting TRBD2. The CDR3 is made up of 16 amino acids. Germline V CDR1 and CDR2: MDHEN, SYDVKM. V trimming: 4 bases; J trimming: 5 bases; junction bases outside the gene matches: 14. In DNA form, the CDR3 reads TGTGCCAGCAGTTCCATTTCCGGGACTAATGAGCACGAGCAGTACTTC. Its protein product is CASSSISGTNEHEQYF.

The chain's CDR3 is CASSLIPAGGNEQYF. In nucleotides, the CDR3 is TGCGCCAGCAGCCTAATACCAGCAGGGGGGAACGAGCAGTACTTC. This sequence joins TRBV4-3 and TRBJ2-7, with TRBD1 as a possible D gene (7 bases). This CDR3 has 15 residues. V was clipped by 4 bases and J by 5 bases, with 18 bases between them. Per germline, CDR1 LGHNA and CDR2 YSLEER.

The chain employs TRBV27 and TRBJ1-5; a possible D gene is TRBD1 (5 bases). V gave up 3 bases and J gave up 6 bases, with 15 bases separating them. This CDR3 is 15 amino acids long. Germline V gene lookup returns CDR1 MNHEY and CDR2 SMNVEV (reference sequence). This CDR3 is CASSLGGAASQPQHF. CDR3 DNA sequence: TGTGCCAGCAGTTTGGGGGGAGCGGCCAGTCAGCCCCAGCATTTT.

The J gene is TRBJ2-7, the V gene TRBV28, with TRBD1 as a possible D gene (6 bases). Looked up from germline, CDR1 is MDHEN and CDR2 is SYDVKM. With 3 bases removed from V and 5 bases from J, the gap between germline ends came to 8 bases. The CDR3 consists of 12 residues. The DNA for the CDR3 is TGTGCCAGCAGTTTGTCAGGGGACGAGCAGTACTTC. Translated: CASSLSGDEQYF.

V is TRBV11-2 and J is TRBJ1-6; D is perhaps TRBD1 (6 bases). Germline lookup yields CDR1 SGHAT and CDR2 FQNNGV. The CDR3 loop spans 18 amino acids. V lost 1 base, J lost 1 base, and 14 bases lay in between. CDR3: CASSLVQGSISYNSPLHF. The CDR3 DNA reads as TGTGCCAGCAGCTTAGTACAGGGTTCTATTTCCTATAATTCACCCCTCCACTTT.

The genes are TRBV2 and TRBJ1-1; D possibly corresponds to TRBD1 (5 bases). The CDR3 is made up of 14 amino acids. The germline gives CDR1 SNHLY, CDR2 FYNNEI. The V end lost 5 bases, the J end lost 6 bases, and 16 bases lay between the germline ends. The CDR3 DNA is TGTGCCAGCAGTCAATACACAGGTCGCGCTGAAGCTTTCTTT. This translates into CASSQYTGRAEAFF. The full variable domain, its missing parts supplied by reference TRBV2 and TRBJ1-1, is EPEVTQTPSHQVTQMGQEVILRCVPISNHLYFYWYRQILGQKVEFLVSFYNNEISEKSEIFDDQFSVERPDGSNFTLKIRSTKLEDSAMYFCASSQYTGRAEAFFGQGTRLTVV.

The genes are TRBV27 and TRBJ1-1; D gene unclear. Trimming stripped 3 bases from V and 0 bases from J, with 5 bases between. Germline CDR1 is MNHEY and CDR2 is SMNVEV (reference sequence). This CDR3 is built from 13 residues. In DNA form, the CDR3 reads TGTGCCAGCAGTTTGCAGGTGAACACTGAAGCTTTCTTT. Translation: CASSLQVNTEAFF.

The chain is built from TRBV19 and TRBJ1-2; tentatively, D is TRBD1 (6 bases). The CDR3 extends over 13 amino acids. CDR1 is LNHDA, CDR2 SQIVND, per germline (reference sequence). Trimming cost V 7 bases and J 4 bases, with 13 bases left between them. CDR3 region: CASTHWGLYGYTF. The DNA for the CDR3 is TGTGCCAGTACCCACTGGGGGCTCTATGGCTACACCTTC.

This clone appeared once. The chain links TRBV6-5 to TRBJ2-7; TRBD1 aligns across 10 bases. The trim removed 5 bases at V and 4 bases at J, leaving 5 bases unmatched. Germline V gene lookup returns CDR1 MNHEY and CDR2 SVGAGI. CDR3 size: 14 residues. CDR3 sequence: CASSIRTGGYEQYF. The CDR3, as DNA: TGTGCCAGCAGTATTCGGACAGGGGGGTACGAGCAGTACTTC.

The chain joins TRBV6-1 to TRBJ2-7; 8 bases line up with TRBD1. Germline CDR1 and CDR2: MNHNS and SASEGT. The V segment lost 8 bases and the J segment 3 bases; nucleotides outside the gene matches: 6. The CDR3 has 13 residues. The CDR3 region is CASETGDRYEQYF. CDR3 DNA: TGTGCCAGCGAGACAGGGGACCGCTACGAGCAGTACTTC.

The J gene is TRBJ2-1, the V gene TRBV7-3; 7 nucleotides match TRBD1. The J segment lost 3 bases and the V segment lost 5 bases, leaving 10 bases of the junction unmatched. This CDR3 is built from 16 residues. Germline lookup yields CDR1 SGHTA and CDR2 FQGTGA. In nucleotides, the CDR3 is TGTGCCAGCAGCCCAAAGGGGGCCTCGAACTACAATGAGCAGTTCTTC. Protein product: CASSPKGASNYNEQFF.

This clone was observed once. The chain is built from TRBV6-5 and TRBJ2-5; D may be TRBD2 (5 bases). The CDR3 runs 15 residues. The germline gives CDR1 MNHEY, CDR2 SVGAGI. V lost 0 bases to trimming and J lost 4 bases, with 12 bases between them. The CDR3 DNA reads as TGTGCCAGCAGTTACTCGAGCTCGGGGTCAGAGACCCAGTACTTC. Amino acid sequence: CASSYSSSGSETQYF.

The chain recombines TRBV5-1 with TRBJ2-3; 7 bases are shared with TRBD1. J gave up 2 bases and V 4 bases, and 4 bases lay outside the gene matches. CDR1 SGHRS and CDR2 YFSETQ come from the germline V gene. The CDR3 has 14 residues. This chain's CDR3 is CASSLGTATDTQYF. The CDR3 DNA is TGCGCCAGCAGCCTCGGGACAGCCACAGATACGCAGTATTTT.

On this clone itself: An end of the junction differs from the germline gene, which may be a read error. This chain links TRBV6-1 with TRBJ1-5, with D uncertain. Germline loops: CDR1 MNHNS, CDR2 SASEGT. The CDR3 sequence is 13 residues long. CDR3 sequence: CASSEGLSGPQHF. CDR3 sequence (DNA): TGTGCCAGCAGCGAAGGACTGTCGGGGCCCCAGCATTTT.

V and J are TRBV18 and TRBJ1-2; no clear D gene. From germline, CDR1 is KGHSH and CDR2 LQKENI. V dropped 3 bases and J dropped 7 bases, with 15 bases sitting between them. The CDR3 is 14 residues long. The CDR3 region has the DNA TGTGCCAGCTCACCGACGATAACTAGGAGTGGCTACACCTTC. Translating it yields CASSPTITRSGYTF.

On this clone itself: The sample has other DNA sequences that encode this CDR3 too. The chain uses TRBV5-1 and TRBJ2-7, with TRBD1 matching over 7 bases. CDR1 SGHRS and CDR2 YFSETQ come from the germline V gene. CDR3 length: 14 residues. Trimming took 0 bases from V and 3 from J; bases not matched to a gene: 3. CDR3: CASSLGQGVYEQYF. In DNA, the CDR3 is TGCGCCAGCAGCTTGGGTCAGGGGGTCTACGAGCAGTACTTC.

This clone appeared a single time. CDR3 region: CASKMNRGGNQPQHF. The CDR3 nucleotides are TGTGCCAGCAAGATGAACAGGGGGGGAAATCAGCCCCAGCATTTT. The V gene is TRBV2, the J gene TRBJ1-5; 8 nucleotides match TRBD1. Germline assignment: CDR1 SNHLY and CDR2 FYNNEI. The CDR3 is 15 residues long. V shed 7 bases, J shed 4 bases, and the junction held 9 bases outside the gene matches.

The chain is built from TRBV7-3 and TRBJ2-5; 9 nucleotides agree with TRBD1. Germline V lookup: CDR1 SGHTA, CDR2 FQGTGA. The CDR3 has 16 amino acids. Germline trimming cut 5 bases from V and 0 bases from J; bases unmatched to any gene: 7. CDR3 DNA sequence: TGTGCCAGCAGCCCAGTCGGGGACAGGGACCAAGAGACCCAGTACTTC. Its protein is CASSPVGDRDQETQYF.

This chain links TRBV19 with TRBJ2-1, with TRBD2 identical over 9 bases. Per germline, CDR1 LNHDA and CDR2 SQIVND (reference sequence). Trimming at V came to 0 bases and at J to 9 bases, leaving 3 bases not matched to a gene. The CDR3 is 14 residues long. CDR3 bases: TGTGCCAGTAGTATAGACGGGACTAGCCGTGAGCAGTTCTTC. Amino acids: CASSIDGTSREQFF.

This chain connects TRBV10-2 to TRBJ2-3, with a possible D match to TRBD2 (5 bases). Trimming removed 11 bases at V and 6 bases at J, with 12 bases between. Germline values: CDR1 WSHSY, CDR2 SAAADI. CDR3 length: 11 residues. The CDR3 loop reads CAAGPGDTQYF. In nucleotides, the CDR3 is TGCGCCGCGGGTCCTGGTGATACGCAGTATTTT.

The chain combines TRBV15 with TRBJ1-1; D unclear. The germline CDR1 and CDR2 sequences are LNHNV and YYDKDF (reference sequence). Trimming pared 0 bases from V and 6 bases from J, leaving 14 bases between. The CDR3 has 15 residues. CDR3 nucleotides: TGTGCCACCAGCAGAGATCGTGCGGAGGGCTCTGAAGCTTTCTTT. Its translation: CATSRDRAEGSEAFF.

The rearrangement links TRBV27 to TRBJ1-6; a weak D match, TRBD1 (5 bases). Germline values: CDR1 MNHEY, CDR2 SMNVEV (reference sequence). CDR3 length: 12 residues. The V end was cut by 4 bases, the J end by 10 bases, with 8 bases between. The CDR3 region has the DNA TGTGCCAGCAGTTCTCGGGGGTCACCCCTCCACTTT. Its translation: CASSSRGSPLHF.

The J gene is TRBJ1-5, the V gene TRBV6-1; a possible D gene is TRBD1 (5 bases). Trimming removed 6 bases at V and 0 bases at J, with 12 bases between. CDR1 is MNHNS, CDR2 SASEGT, per germline. The CDR3 is made up of 15 amino acids. CDR3: CASSVTVYSNQPQHF. Written as DNA, the CDR3 is TGTGCCAGCAGCGTGACAGTCTATAGCAATCAGCCCCAGCATTTT.